This TCR beta chain comes out of a study of T cell repertoires in cytomegalovirus infection. Study context: It was the public TCR beta signatures that indicated both CMV infection and matching HLA type. The study, taken as a whole, reports: CMV carriers with the relevant HLA were identified by cumulative public TCR beta family frequency.

This clonotype has at least ten counts. The antigen is not known. Using its own MiXCR run on the reads, TCRdb lists one record per CDR3 protein. In the table there are tens of thousands of distinct CDR3 sequences, approximately 22% of which are singletons. The germline V and J ends were trimmed by 4 bases and 0 bases, with 13 bases remaining between them. This CDR3 spans 17 amino acids. The germline V gene has CDR1 MGHDK and CDR2 SYGVNS. The TCR originated in a human donor in good health (CMV status not recorded). Some clones in this sample may be carry-over from other donors' samples. The gene calls are TRBV25-1 and TRBJ2-6; D may be TRBD1 (6 bases). The sequencing sample was made of PBMCs, sequenced either directly or after in vitro stimulation (not recorded which). CDR3 region: CASSGWGRDSGANVLTF. In nucleotides, the CDR3 is TGTGCCAGCAGTGGTTGGGGGCGTGACTCTGGGGCCAACGTCCTGACTTTC.